The rows below give T cell receptor beta chains drawn from one sample of a study of cytomegalovirus exposure and HLA in healthy donors. Clones were read by immunoSEQ multiplex PCR, and TCRdb kept only the in-frame ones, dropping some. The sample lists under 250,000 clones; about 90% were seen once. Input material: PBMCs. Receptors were obtained from a man younger than 30 in good health and CMV-seropositive. Each CDR3 is given with its conserved first and last residue. Each record gives: clone size, J gene, V gene, D gene, CDR3 DNA, CDR3 protein. D genes are given only for firm matches. Only some rows state a clone size, as once, few, many or a class for expanded clones.

clone size: -; J gene: TRBJ1-2; V gene: TRBV7-9; D gene: -; CDR3 DNA: TGTGCCAGCAGCTCGAACAGGGTTCTCTATGGCTACACCTTC; CDR3 protein: CASSSNRVLYGYTF
clone size: -; J gene: TRBJ2-7; V gene: TRBV18; D gene: -; CDR3 DNA: TGTGCCAGCTCAAACGGTGGGGACGAGCAGTACTTC; CDR3 protein: CASSNGGDEQYF
clone size: -; J gene: TRBJ1-5; V gene: TRBV7-8; D gene: TRBD1; CDR3 DNA: TGTGCCAGCAGCTTAGATGGACAGGGGGCTTGGCAGCCCCAGCATTTT; CDR3 protein: CASSLDGQGAWQPQHF
clone size: -; J gene: TRBJ2-1; V gene: TRBV5-6; D gene: TRBD2; CDR3 DNA: TGTGCCAGCAGAGCGCGGGAGGTATCCTACAATGAGCAGTTCTTC; CDR3 protein: CASRAREVSYNEQFF
clone size: -; J gene: TRBJ2-7; V gene: TRBV15; D gene: -; CDR3 DNA: TGTGCCACCAGCAGAGATTTCGGACAGTCCGTAGGAAGGTGGTTGTACTTC; CDR3 protein: CATSRDFGQSVGRWLYF
clone size: -; J gene: TRBJ1-1; V gene: TRBV5-4; D gene: -; CDR3 DNA: TGTGCCAGCAGGTCAAGGGGAGGGGGAGAGACTGAAGCTTTCTTT; CDR3 protein: CASRSRGGGETEAFF
clone size: -; J gene: TRBJ2-3; V gene: TRBV9; D gene: TRBD2; CDR3 DNA: TGTGCCAGCAGGGGTAGCGGGAGTGATGTTACGCAGTATTTT; CDR3 protein: CASRGSGSDVTQYF
clone size: -; J gene: TRBJ2-5; V gene: TRBV6-1; D gene: -; CDR3 DNA: TGTGCCAGCGCCGAGGCGGGGGAGACCCAGTACTTC; CDR3 protein: CASAEAGETQYF
clone size: -; J gene: TRBJ2-1; V gene: TRBV27; D gene: -; CDR3 DNA: TGTGCCAGCAGTTTGTTGGGGGACGAGCAGTTCTTC; CDR3 protein: CASSLLGDEQFF
clone size: -; J gene: TRBJ2-1; V gene: TRBV7-8; D gene: -; CDR3 DNA: TGTGCCAGCAGCTACGGGGAACTAGACAGGCAGTTCTTC; CDR3 protein: CASSYGELDRQFF
clone size: -; J gene: TRBJ1-2; V gene: TRBV6-6; D gene: -; CDR3 DNA: TGTGCCAGCAGCCCTACCGAAACAGAAAGATACTATGGCTACACCTTC; CDR3 protein: CASSPTETERYYGYTF
clone size: -; J gene: TRBJ2-5; V gene: TRBV11-2; D gene: TRBD1; CDR3 DNA: TGTGCCAGCAGCGTGGGACAGTTCCAAGAGACCCAGTACTTC; CDR3 protein: CASSVGQFQETQYF
clone size: -; J gene: TRBJ2-7; V gene: TRBV19; D gene: -; CDR3 DNA: TGTGCCAGTAGTATAGGTTATTCGGGGGAGCAGTACTTC; CDR3 protein: CASSIGYSGEQYF
clone size: -; J gene: TRBJ2-7; V gene: TRBV5-4; D gene: TRBD2; CDR3 DNA: TGTGCCAGCAGCGAATCCCTAGCGGAGAACTACGAGCAGTACTTC; CDR3 protein: CASSESLAENYEQYF
clone size: -; J gene: TRBJ1-2; V gene: TRBV30; D gene: -; CDR3 DNA: TGTGCCTGGAGATTTCTCGAGGGAGCTAACTATGGCTACACCTTC; CDR3 protein: CAWRFLEGANYGYTF
clone size: few; J gene: TRBJ1-2; V gene: TRBV7-3; D gene: -; CDR3 DNA: TGTGCCAGCAGCGAAAACCCGGGGCGGCGAAGTGGCTACACCTTC; CDR3 protein: CASSENPGRRSGYTF
clone size: -; J gene: TRBJ1-2; V gene: TRBV2; D gene: -; CDR3 DNA: TGTGCCACCGACTATTCTAACTATGGCTACACCTTC; CDR3 protein: CATDYSNYGYTF
clone size: -; J gene: TRBJ2-3; V gene: TRBV10-3; D gene: -; CDR3 DNA: TGTGCCATCACCACAGGGGAGGCAGATACGCAGTATTTT; CDR3 protein: CAITTGEADTQYF
clone size: -; J gene: TRBJ1-2; V gene: TRBV4-1; D gene: -; CDR3 DNA: TGCGCCAGCAGCCAGTGGGGGGCGCAGGGCTATGGCTACACCTTC; CDR3 protein: CASSQWGAQGYGYTF
clone size: -; J gene: TRBJ2-1; V gene: TRBV5-4; D gene: TRBD2; CDR3 DNA: TGTGCCAGCAGCTTGGTTGGACTAGCCGACAATGAGCAGTTCTTC; CDR3 protein: CASSLVGLADNEQFF
clone size: -; J gene: TRBJ1-5; V gene: TRBV28; D gene: -; CDR3 DNA: TGTGCCAGCAGACTGTCGGGGTACAATCAGCCCCAGCATTTT; CDR3 protein: CASRLSGYNQPQHF
clone size: -; J gene: TRBJ2-7; V gene: TRBV5-4; D gene: -; CDR3 DNA: TGTGCCAGCAGCCCGGACACCGCGTCCTACGAGCAGTACTTC; CDR3 protein: CASSPDTASYEQYF
clone size: -; J gene: TRBJ2-1; V gene: TRBV27; D gene: TRBD2; CDR3 DNA: TGTGCCAGCAGTTTATCGGCTAGCGGCGACAATGAGCAGTTCTTC; CDR3 protein: CASSLSASGDNEQFF
clone size: few; J gene: TRBJ1-2; V gene: TRBV19; D gene: TRBD1; CDR3 DNA: TGTGCCAGTAGTATCCAGGGGGCCTATGGCTACACCTTC; CDR3 protein: CASSIQGAYGYTF
clone size: -; J gene: TRBJ2-7; V gene: TRBV11-2; D gene: -; CDR3 DNA: TGTGCCAGCAGCCCGTCGCGGTTCTACGAGCAGTACTTC; CDR3 protein: CASSPSRFYEQYF
clone size: -; J gene: TRBJ2-1; V gene: TRBV27; D gene: -; CDR3 DNA: TGTGCCAGCAAGAGGAATGAGCAGTTCTTC; CDR3 protein: CASKRNEQFF
clone size: -; J gene: TRBJ2-5; V gene: TRBV27; D gene: -; CDR3 DNA: TGTGCCAGCAGTTTATTCAGGGGGGCCGAGACCCAGTACTTC; CDR3 protein: CASSLFRGAETQYF
clone size: -; J gene: TRBJ2-7; V gene: TRBV7-2; D gene: TRBD1; CDR3 DNA: TGTGCCAGCAGCTTAAGTGGGACAGGGACCAGCTCCTACGAGCAGTACTTC; CDR3 protein: CASSLSGTGTSSYEQYF
clone size: -; J gene: TRBJ2-7; V gene: TRBV7-9; D gene: -; CDR3 DNA: TGTGCCAGCAGCATTGGAGGCTCCTACGAGCAGTACTTC; CDR3 protein: CASSIGGSYEQYF
clone size: -; J gene: TRBJ1-4; V gene: TRBV29-1; D gene: TRBD1; CDR3 DNA: TGCAGCGTTCTGAATACAGGGGGAAATGAAAAACTGTTTTTT; CDR3 protein: CSVLNTGGNEKLFF
clone size: -; J gene: TRBJ2-2; V gene: TRBV4-1; D gene: -; CDR3 DNA: TGCGCCAGCAGCCAACCCCGGGGAGCGCCCACCGGGGAGCTGTTTTTT; CDR3 protein: CASSQPRGAPTGELFF
clone size: -; J gene: TRBJ1-2; V gene: TRBV6-5; D gene: -; CDR3 DNA: TGTGCCAGCAGTTACTCGGGGGGTGAAGGCTACACCTTC; CDR3 protein: CASSYSGGEGYTF
clone size: -; J gene: TRBJ2-7; V gene: TRBV6-6; D gene: -; CDR3 DNA: TGTGCCAGCAGAAGGAACGCCTACGAGCAGTACTTC; CDR3 protein: CASRRNAYEQYF
clone size: -; J gene: TRBJ1-3; V gene: TRBV15; D gene: -; CDR3 DNA: TGTGCCACCAGCAGAGGACATGAAGCTAACACCATATATTTT; CDR3 protein: CATSRGHEANTIYF
clone size: once; J gene: TRBJ2-7; V gene: TRBV7-6; D gene: -; CDR3 DNA: TGTGCCAGCAGCTTTGGGGGCGAGCAGTACTTC; CDR3 protein: CASSFGGEQYF
clone size: -; J gene: TRBJ2-3; V gene: TRBV9; D gene: -; CDR3 DNA: TGTGCCAGCAGCTCCGGAAATACGCAGTATTTT; CDR3 protein: CASSSGNTQYF
clone size: once; J gene: TRBJ2-3; V gene: TRBV13; D gene: TRBD2; CDR3 DNA: TGTGCCAGCAGCCCGCGGGAGGGCGCGCAGTATTTT; CDR3 protein: CASSPREGAQYF
clone size: -; J gene: TRBJ2-1; V gene: TRBV9; D gene: -; CDR3 DNA: TGTGCCAGCAGCGCAACAGGGATTGAGCAGTTCTTC; CDR3 protein: CASSATGIEQFF
clone size: -; J gene: TRBJ1-5; V gene: TRBV27; D gene: -; CDR3 DNA: TGTGCCAGCAGTTTAGGGCAGGGGAGCAATCAGCCCCAGCATTTT; CDR3 protein: CASSLGQGSNQPQHF
clone size: many; J gene: TRBJ1-3; V gene: TRBV7-9; D gene: -; CDR3 DNA: TGTGCCAGCAGCCTGGGATGGACGACGGAGAGGAGGTCTGGAAACACCATATATTTT; CDR3 protein: CASSLGWTTERRSGNTIYF